Sequencing of this TCR beta chain was carried out in a study of CD8 T cells in Susac syndrome. Reverse transcription of roughly 0.5 to 1 ug RNA was carried out with random hexamers. Amplification of TCR beta CDR3 by immunoSEQ multiplex PCR spanned 54 Vbeta and 13 Jbeta. TCRdb passed the immunoSEQ multiplex PCR reads through MiXCR, listing each CDR3 protein once. The sample yields around 170,000 distinct CDR3 sequences, just over 90% seen once. Deletions cut 4 bases from V and 2 bases from J, with 9 bases between. Germline values: CDR1 SGDLS, CDR2 YYNGEE. This CDR3 contains 13 residues. V usage is TRBV9 and J usage is TRBJ1-1, with D uncertain. Sequencing used CD4+ T cells from PBMCs. This sequence was found in a human donor in good health. The CDR3 here is CASSSRRNTEAFF. The DNA of the CDR3 is TGTGCCAGCAGCTCCCGGCGAAACACTGAAGCTTTCTTT.